Below are 10 T cell receptor beta chains sequenced from a single sample in a study of cytomegalovirus exposure and HLA in healthy donors. The PCR ran on 60 Vbeta and 13 Jbeta primers. Here immunoSEQ multiplex PCR was the method, and the copy in TCRdb shows in-frame clones only, minus some. The top ten hold 9.5% to 12% of the sample, which has 65,000 to 70,000 clones, about 70% seen once. Sequenced sample: PBMCs. Every receptor here comes from a woman aged 25 to 45 in good health and CMV-seronegative.

The chain uses TRBV5-4 and TRBJ2-7; 7 bases are a match to TRBD2. The V gene end was trimmed by 5 bases and the J gene end by 2 bases; junction bases not matched to a gene: 4. CDR1 SGHNT and CDR2 YYREEE come from the germline V gene (reference sequence). This CDR3 has 13 residues. CDR3 sequence reads: CASSPGRAYEQYF. In nucleotides, the CDR3 is TGTGCCAGCAGTCCGGGGAGGGCCTACGAGCAGTACTTC. The full variable domain, with the rest looked up from reference TRBV5-4 and TRBJ2-7, is ETGVTQSPTHLIKTRGQQVTLRCSSQSGHNTVSWYQQALGQGPQFIFQYYREEENGRGNFPPRFSGLQFPNYSSELNVNALELDDSALYLCASSPGRAYEQYFGPGTRLTVT.

CDR3 region: CASSSDRGGETQYF. The CDR3 DNA reads TGTGCCAGCAGCTCGGACAGGGGAGGAGAGACCCAGTACTTC. The V gene is TRBV7-3, the J gene TRBJ2-5, with 9 bases aligning to TRBD1. Germline V gene data show CDR1 as SGHTA and CDR2 as FQGTGA. The J segment lost 4 bases and the V segment lost 4 bases, leaving 4 bases of the junction unmatched. The CDR3 extends over 14 amino acids.

The chain links TRBV5-4 to TRBJ1-2; D is possibly TRBD1 (5 bases). CDR1 and CDR2 (germline): SGHNT, YYREEE (reference sequence). This CDR3 is built from 16 residues. Between the trimmed V and J ends, which lost 0 bases and 1 base, there was a span of 13 bases. The CDR3: CASSLGGTLSNYGYTF. The CDR3 DNA sequence: TGTGCCAGCAGCTTGGGGGGGACTCTCAGTAACTATGGCTACACCTTC.

This chain joins TRBV4-1 and TRBJ2-7, with 7 bases identical to TRBD1. Germline lookup yields CDR1 MGHRA and CDR2 YSYEKL. The CDR3 totals 17 residues. Trimming took 5 bases from V and 2 from J; bases not matched to a gene: 15. CDR3 nucleotide sequence: TGCGCCAGCAGCAAATCACTCTTGACCGGGACAGCCTACGAGCAGTACTTC. Protein sequence: CASSKSLLTGTAYEQYF.

This clone has a handful of counts. The chain carries TRBV2 and TRBJ2-7; the match to TRBD1 covers 10 bases. CDR3 length: 13 residues. The trim removed 5 bases at V and 5 bases at J, leaving 3 bases unmatched. Per the germline V gene, CDR1 is SNHLY and CDR2 is FYNNEI. CDR3 sequence (DNA): TGTGCCAGCAGTCGACAGGGGGCCCACGAGCAGTACTTC. Translated: CASSRQGAHEQYF.

CDR3 protein: CSALVAATGEKLFF. The CDR3 DNA follows: TGCAGCGCCTTAGTTGCAGCCACGGGTGAAAAACTGTTTTTT. This chain links TRBV29-1 with TRBJ1-4; D gene ambiguous. This CDR3 has 14 amino acids. Germline lookup yields CDR1 SQVTM and CDR2 ANQGSEA. V gave up 7 bases and J gave up 7 bases, with 19 bases separating them. Complete variable domain (other parts from reference TRBV29-1 and TRBJ1-4): SAVISQKPSRDICQRGTSLTIQCQVDSQVTMMFWYRQQPGQSLTLIATANQGSEATYESGFVIDKFPISRPNLTFSTLTVSNMSPEDSSIYLCSALVAATGEKLFFGSGTQLSVL.

The V gene is TRBV19, the J gene TRBJ2-2; 7 bases agree with TRBD1. V shed 10 bases and J 3 bases; nucleotides not matched to a gene: 8. The germline V gene encodes CDR1 LNHDA and CDR2 SQIVND (reference sequence). The CDR3 loop spans 14 amino acids. The CDR3 region has the DNA TGTGCCACCCTGAACAGGGGAGACACCGGGGAGCTGTTTTTT. It encodes CATLNRGDTGELFF. Supplemented by reference TRBV19 and TRBJ2-2, the full variable domain reads DGGITQSPKYLFRKEGQNVTLSCEQNLNHDAMYWYRQDPGQGLRLIYYSQIVNDFQKGDIAEGYSVSREKKESFPLTVTSAQKNPTAFYLCATLNRGDTGELFFGEGSRLTVL.

The chain has TRBV19 and TRBJ1-4; D remains ambiguous. This CDR3 is built from 15 residues. Germline V gene data show CDR1 as LNHDA and CDR2 as SQIVND (reference sequence). V dropped 5 bases and J dropped 7 bases, with 17 bases sitting between them. The CDR3 DNA follows: TGTGCCAGTAGTGGAGTGGAGGTCGGTACTGAAAAACTGTTTTTT. This sequence encodes CASSGVEVGTEKLFF.

The chain's CDR3 is CASSAGGSADTQYF. CDR3 in DNA: TGTGCCAGCAGTGCGGGGGGGTCCGCAGATACGCAGTATTTT. The chain joins TRBV2 to TRBJ2-3; 8 positions agree with TRBD2. V lost 4 bases to trimming and J lost 4 bases; unmatched junction nucleotides: 4. Germline V lookup: CDR1 SNHLY, CDR2 FYNNEI. The CDR3 runs 14 residues.

The chain recombines TRBV5-6 with TRBJ2-5; maybe TRBD2 (7 bases). The J call is in doubt because the DNA end fits TRBJ2-7 better. The CDR3 covers 15 residues. Germline-derived CDR1 and CDR2 are SGHDT and YYEEEE. Here the CDR3 reads CASSTAGAFLYEQYF. CDR3 DNA sequence: TGTGCCAGCAGCACCGCGGGGGCTTTCCTTTACGAGCAGTACTTC.